This T cell receptor (beta chain) came from a study of cytomegalovirus exposure and HLA in healthy donors. The PCR employed 60 Vbeta primers together with 13 Jbeta primers. Sequencing was performed with immunoSEQ multiplex PCR; in TCRdb, only in-frame clones are kept and a portion is missing. The data show 250,000 to 350,000 clones, 80% to 90% seen once. The CDR3 length is 13 residues. Germline assignment: CDR1 MNHEY and CDR2 SMNVEV (reference sequence). V was clipped by 7 bases and J by 5 bases, with 15 bases between them. The clonotype comes from a man aged 40-49 years in good health and CMV-seropositive. The specimen was PBMCs. The chain combines TRBV27 with TRBJ2-7; D is unclear. CDR3 DNA sequence: TGTGCCAGCAATCGTCAGGTTCTCCACGAGCAGTACTTC. It codes for CASNRQVLHEQYF.